These 14 T cell receptor beta chains originate from one sample sequenced in a study of T cell changes during pregnancy in multiple sclerosis. Generated by immunoSEQ multiplex PCR, the TCRdb table keeps only in-frame clones and is missing some. The profile shows 30,000 to 45,000 clones, approximately 90% of them singletons. The input for sequencing was CD8+ T cells from peripheral blood mononuclear cells, taken before pregnancy. All receptors come from a female donor with multiple sclerosis, enrolled in a pregnancy study.

The V call is TRBV7-9, the J call TRBJ2-3; 14 bases match TRBD2. V lost 4 bases, J lost 1 base, and 10 bases stayed unmatched. Germline V gives CDR1 SEHNR, CDR2 FQNEAQ (reference sequence). The CDR3 spans 19 residues. The CDR3 is CASSSKGTSGSLRTDTQYF. The DNA for the CDR3 is TGTGCCAGCAGCTCCAAAGGGACTAGCGGGAGTCTTCGCACAGATACGCAGTATTTT.

The gene calls are TRBV6-6 and TRBJ2-7; D is possibly TRBD2 (6 bases). Trimming left V 0 bases short and J 6 bases short, with 12 bases between. There are 14 residues in the CDR3. CDR1 is MNHNY and CDR2 is SVGAGI in the germline V gene (reference sequence). CDR3: CASSYSRRGSEQYF. CDR3 nucleotides: TGTGCCAGCAGTTACTCGAGGAGGGGAAGCGAGCAGTACTTC.

This clone has just one count. The V gene is TRBV6-1, the J gene TRBJ2-1; 11 bases are shared with TRBD1. The germline V gene has CDR1 MNHNS and CDR2 SASEGT. The CDR3 loop spans 14 amino acids. Germline trimming cut 8 bases from V and 7 bases from J; bases unmatched to any gene: 7. The CDR3 DNA reads TGTGCCAGCGGAGGGGGACAGGGGGGTAATGAGCAGTTCTTC. This encodes CASGGGQGGNEQFF.

The rearrangement uses TRBV10-3 and TRBJ2-1, with D hard to call. CDR1 is ENHRY and CDR2 is SYGVKD in the germline V gene. This CDR3 has 12 amino acids. V lost 2 bases and J lost 5, with 4 bases in between. CDR3 residues: CAISEADNEQFF. The CDR3 coding sequence is TGTGCCATCAGTGAGGCAGACAATGAGCAGTTCTTC.

In its sample, this clone was seen once. V usage is TRBV27 and J usage is TRBJ1-1; D gene unclear. Germline CDR1 MNHEY, CDR2 SMNVEV (reference sequence). This CDR3 region has 14 residues. V was shortened by 8 bases and J by 1 base, with 14 bases between the two germline ends. The CDR3 is CASHQTNKNTEAFF. As DNA, the CDR3 is TGTGCCAGCCACCAAACCAACAAGAACACTGAAGCTTTCTTT.

The V and J genes are TRBV5-6 and TRBJ1-1, with 7 bases that match TRBD1. The length of the CDR3 is 15 residues. Trimming cost V 2 bases and J 4 bases; bases outside gene matches: 8. Germline lookup yields CDR1 SGHDT and CDR2 YYEEEE. CDR3 in DNA: TGTGCCAGCAGCTTCCTCGCACCAGGGGGCACTGAAGCTTTCTTT. Amino acid sequence: CASSFLAPGGTEAFF.

The chain combines TRBV27 with TRBJ1-4; perhaps TRBD1 as D (6 bases). CDR3 size: 14 residues. Trimming pared 7 bases from V and 4 bases from J, leaving 13 bases between. Germline CDR1 reads MNHEY; CDR2 reads SMNVEV (reference sequence). The CDR3 region has the DNA TGTGCCAGCACAAACTTAGGGGGTAATGAAAAACTGTTTTTT. This encodes CASTNLGGNEKLFF.

The chain carries TRBV18 and TRBJ1-2; 7 positions match TRBD1. The V and J ends lost 4 bases and 2 bases, in that order; junction bases with no gene match: 7. Per the germline V gene, CDR1 is KGHSH and CDR2 is LQKENI. This CDR3 comprises 15 residues. The CDR3: CASSREQGLNYGYTF. In DNA, the CDR3 is TGTGCCAGCTCACGTGAACAGGGGTTGAACTATGGCTACACCTTC. Together with reference TRBV18 and TRBJ1-2, the CDR3 gives the full variable domain: NAGVMQNPRHLVRRRGQEARLRCSPMKGHSHVYWYRQLPEEGLKFMVYLQKENIIDESGMPKERFSAEFPKEGPSILRIQQVVRGDSAAYFCASSREQGLNYGYTFGSGTRLTVV.

This chain links TRBV5-6 with TRBJ1-5; no clear D gene. CDR3 length equals 15 residues. V was clipped by 1 base and J by 0 bases, with 8 bases between them. Germline values: CDR1 SGHDT, CDR2 YYEEEE. The CDR3 loop reads CASSLLADSNQPQHF. DNA for the CDR3: TGTGCCAGCAGCTTGCTGGCAGATAGCAATCAGCCCCAGCATTTT. The whole variable domain, remainder taken from reference TRBV5-6 and TRBJ1-5, is DAGVTQSPTHLIKTRGQQVTLRCSPKSGHDTVSWYQQALGQGPQFIFQYYEEEERQRGNFPDRFSGHQFPNYSSELNVNALLLGDSALYLCASSLLADSNQPQHFGDGTRLSIL.

The chain recombines TRBV5-6 with TRBJ2-7; 10 bases fit TRBD1. The CDR3 has 13 amino acids. Per germline, CDR1 SGHDT and CDR2 YYEEEE. The V gene end was trimmed by 3 bases and the J gene end by 7 bases; junction bases not matched to a gene: 4. The CDR3, as DNA: TGTGCCAGCAGCTCTGGGACAGGGGTTGAGCAGTACTTC. Encoded protein: CASSSGTGVEQYF.

The genes are TRBV10-1 and TRBJ2-3, with a tentative D call TRBD2 (5 bases). The V gene's germline CDR1 is WNHNN and CDR2 SYGVQD (reference sequence). V was shortened by 3 bases and J by 1 base, with 11 bases between the two germline ends. There are 15 residues in the CDR3. The CDR3 loop is CASSEDYSRTDTQYF. The CDR3, as DNA: TGCGCCAGCAGTGAAGACTACTCCCGCACAGATACGCAGTATTTT.

This clone was detected a few times. The chain combines TRBV7-6 with TRBJ2-1, with 9 bases identical to TRBD2. The V gene end was trimmed by 0 bases and the J gene end by 9 bases; junction bases not matched to a gene: 6. CDR1 and CDR2 from the germline V gene are SGHVS and FNYEAQ. The CDR3 is 15 amino acids. The chain's CDR3 is CASSLAVLAGLEQFF. The CDR3 nucleotides read TGTGCCAGCAGCTTAGCGGTCCTAGCGGGACTTGAGCAGTTCTTC.

The V gene is TRBV7-9, the J gene TRBJ2-7, with D possibly being TRBD1 (6 bases). The CDR3 totals 13 residues. The V end was cut by 6 bases, the J end by 3 bases, with 12 bases between. Germline CDR1 SEHNR, CDR2 FQNEAQ (reference sequence). The CDR3 region has the DNA TGTGCCAGCAGTTGGGGGCCCAACTACGAGCAGTACTTC. Amino acid sequence: CASSWGPNYEQYF. The whole variable domain, remainder taken from reference TRBV7-9 and TRBJ2-7, is DTGVSQNPRHKITKRGQNVTFRCDPISEHNRLYWYRQTLGQGPEFLTYFQNEAQLEKSRLLSDRFSAERPKGSFSTLEIQRTEQGDSAMYLCASSWGPNYEQYFGPGTRLTVT.

This chain connects TRBV7-8 to TRBJ1-1, with 7 bases that match TRBD1. Per germline, CDR1 SGHVS and CDR2 FQNEAQ. The junction had 6 bases not matched to a gene; V was cut back by 0 bases and J by 2 bases. The CDR3 extends over 16 amino acids. CDR3 residues: CASSLARQGENTEAFF. The CDR3 coding sequence is TGTGCCAGCAGCTTAGCGAGGCAGGGGGAAAACACTGAAGCTTTCTTT.